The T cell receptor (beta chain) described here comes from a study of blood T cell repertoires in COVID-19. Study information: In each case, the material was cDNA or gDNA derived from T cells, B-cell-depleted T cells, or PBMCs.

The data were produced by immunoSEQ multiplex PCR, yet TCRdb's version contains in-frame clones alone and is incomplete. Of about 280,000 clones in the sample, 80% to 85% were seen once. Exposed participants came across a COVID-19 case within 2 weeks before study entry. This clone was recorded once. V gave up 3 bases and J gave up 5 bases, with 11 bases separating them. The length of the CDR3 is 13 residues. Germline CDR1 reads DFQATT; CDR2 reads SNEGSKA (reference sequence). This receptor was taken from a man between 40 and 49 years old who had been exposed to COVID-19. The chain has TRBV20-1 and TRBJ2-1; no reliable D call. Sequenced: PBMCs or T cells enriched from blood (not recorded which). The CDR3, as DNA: TGCAGTGCTAGTCGGATGGGCAACAATGAGCAGTTCTTC. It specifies CSASRMGNNEQFF.